This TCR beta chain was sequenced in a study of CD8 T cells in ankylosing spondylitis. Note on this clonotype: The antigen is not known.

V was clipped by 3 bases and J by 6 bases; unmatched bases: 8. This CDR3 is 15 amino acids long. Germline lookup yields CDR1 SEHNR and CDR2 FQNEAQ (reference sequence). Quantitative 5'-RACE with molecular barcodes was used to make the TCR beta libraries. TCRdb called the 5' RACE reads again in MiXCR, with one record for every CDR3 protein. The sample has hundreds of thousands of distinct CDR3 sequences, 25% to 30% seen once. Study-wide points: A TCR beta motif of roughly eight highly homologous variants seemed to mark ankylosing spondylitis blood. Some motif variants were previously reported in reactive arthritis synovial fluid and blood. Disease-linked clones proved CD8+ and comparatively uncommon in peripheral blood. Disease-associated clones were reportedly significantly overrepresented in matched ankylosing spondylitis synovial fluid.

The sequenced sample consisted of blood, either unsorted or a sorted T cell fraction (not recorded which). The receptor's source is a male donor with ankylosing spondylitis. This rearrangement joins TRBV7-9 to TRBJ1-2, with 9 bases matching TRBD1. The CDR3 spells CASSFVGQGSDGYTF. CDR3 DNA: TGTGCCAGCAGCTTTGTCGGACAGGGGAGCGATGGCTACACCTTC.